The clone carrying this T cell receptor beta chain was detected ten times or more. Its antigen is as yet unknown. Unique molecular identifiers were incorporated when the TCRbeta library was constructed. MiXCR, applied by TCRdb to the PCR reads, yields one record per CDR3 protein. The sample carries a few hundred thousand distinct CDR3 sequences, under 30% recorded once. The source of the sample is a study of T-cell reconstitution after alpha-beta-depleted transplantation in children. Findings of the study overall: Expanded graft clones numbering several hundred reportedly gave rise to alpha-beta T cells about two months after transplant. Among T cells one year after transplant, newly produced cells accounted for most counts and diversity. Surviving recipient T cells and thymic progenitors underlay high day-60 TCRbeta diversity in some patients.

This CDR3 is 15 amino acids long. The germline CDR1 and CDR2 sequences are KGHSH and LQKENI. The V gene end was trimmed by 1 base and the J gene end by 6 bases; junction bases not matched to a gene: 5. Sequences were derived from PBMCs, sampled before TCRalphabeta/CD19-depleted stem cell transplant. This TCR came from a girl aged 2 to 10 with Fanconi anemia, due to receive a stem cell transplant. The chain employs TRBV18 and TRBJ2-2, with 7 bases that match TRBD2. CDR3 nucleotides: TGTGCCAGCTCACCACTGACAACTAGCGCCGGGGAGCTGTTTTTT. Protein product: CASSPLTTSAGELFF.